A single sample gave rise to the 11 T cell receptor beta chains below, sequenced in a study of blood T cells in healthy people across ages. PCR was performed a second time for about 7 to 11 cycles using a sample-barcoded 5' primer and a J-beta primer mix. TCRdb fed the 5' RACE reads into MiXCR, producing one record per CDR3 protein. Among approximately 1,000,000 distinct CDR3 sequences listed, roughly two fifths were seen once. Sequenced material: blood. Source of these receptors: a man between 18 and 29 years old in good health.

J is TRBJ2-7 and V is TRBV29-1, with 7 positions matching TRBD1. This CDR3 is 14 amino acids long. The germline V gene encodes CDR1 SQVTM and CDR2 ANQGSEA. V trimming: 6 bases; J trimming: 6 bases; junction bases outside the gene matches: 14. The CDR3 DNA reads TGCAGCGTCGTCTCGAATTCCAGGGGGTGCGAGCAGTACTTC. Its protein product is CSVVSNSRGCEQYF.

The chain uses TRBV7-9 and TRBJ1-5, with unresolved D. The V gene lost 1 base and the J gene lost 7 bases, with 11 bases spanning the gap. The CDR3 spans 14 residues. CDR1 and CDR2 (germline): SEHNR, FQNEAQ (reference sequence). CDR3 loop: CASSLVGSGQPQHF. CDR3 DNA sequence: TGTGCCAGCAGCTTAGTGGGTTCGGGACAGCCCCAGCATTTT.

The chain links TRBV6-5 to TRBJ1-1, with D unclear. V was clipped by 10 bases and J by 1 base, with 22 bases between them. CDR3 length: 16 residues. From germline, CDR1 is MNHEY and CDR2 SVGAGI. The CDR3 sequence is CAINGIRNSANTEAFF. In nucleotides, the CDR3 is TGTGCCATAAATGGGATACGGAACAGCGCGAACACTGAAGCTTTCTTT.

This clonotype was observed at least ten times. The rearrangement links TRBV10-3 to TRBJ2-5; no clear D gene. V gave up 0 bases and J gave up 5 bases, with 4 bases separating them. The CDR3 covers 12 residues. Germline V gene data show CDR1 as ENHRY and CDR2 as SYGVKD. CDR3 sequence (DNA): TGTGCCATCAGTGAGTCCGGGGAGACCCAGTACTTC. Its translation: CAISESGETQYF.

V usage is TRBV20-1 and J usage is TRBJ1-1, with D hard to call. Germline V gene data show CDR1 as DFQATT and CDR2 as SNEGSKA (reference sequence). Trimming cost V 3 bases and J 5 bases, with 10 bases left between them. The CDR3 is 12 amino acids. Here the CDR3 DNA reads TGCAGTGCTAGTGGCGTAGAAACTGAAGCTTTCTTT. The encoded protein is CSASGVETEAFF.

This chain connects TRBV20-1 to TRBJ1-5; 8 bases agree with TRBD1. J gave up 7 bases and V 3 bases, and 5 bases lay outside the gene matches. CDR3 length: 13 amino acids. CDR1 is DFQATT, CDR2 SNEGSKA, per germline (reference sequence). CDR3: CSASWTGQQPQHF. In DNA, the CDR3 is TGCAGTGCTAGTTGGACAGGGCAACAGCCCCAGCATTTT.

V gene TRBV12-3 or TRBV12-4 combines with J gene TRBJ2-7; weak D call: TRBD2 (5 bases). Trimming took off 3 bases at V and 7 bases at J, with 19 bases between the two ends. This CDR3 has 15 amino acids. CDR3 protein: CASSFEEAVNNEQYF. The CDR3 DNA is TGTGCCAGCAGTTTCGAGGAGGCCGTTAACAATGAGCAGTACTTC.

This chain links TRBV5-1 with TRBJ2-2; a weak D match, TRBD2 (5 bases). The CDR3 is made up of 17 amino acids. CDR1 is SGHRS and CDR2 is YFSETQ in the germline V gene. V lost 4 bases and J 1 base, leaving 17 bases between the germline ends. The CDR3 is CASSIRLNRRNTGELFF. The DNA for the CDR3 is TGCGCCAGCAGCATACGACTAAACCGGAGGAACACCGGGGAGCTGTTTTTT. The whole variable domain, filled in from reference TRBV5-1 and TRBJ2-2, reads KAGVTQTPRYLIKTRGQQVTLSCSPISGHRSVSWYQQTPGQGLQFLFEYFSETQRNKGNFPGRFSGRQFSNSRSEMNVSTLELGDSALYLCASSIRLNRRNTGELFFGEGSRLTVL.

CDR3 DNA sequence: TGCGCCAGCACGATGGATGTGAGCACAGATACGCAGTATTTT. As protein: CASTMDVSTDTQYF. The rearrangement uses TRBV5-1 and TRBJ2-3; no firm D call. This CDR3 is built from 14 residues. The germline gives CDR1 SGHRS, CDR2 YFSETQ. Trimming shortened V by 6 bases and J by 0 bases, and 11 bases separated the two germline ends.

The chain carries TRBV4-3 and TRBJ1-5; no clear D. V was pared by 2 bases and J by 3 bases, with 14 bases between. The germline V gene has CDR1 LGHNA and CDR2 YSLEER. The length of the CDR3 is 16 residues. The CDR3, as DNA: TGCGCCAGCAGCCAATCTGTCGGCCAGAACAATCAGCCCCAGCATTTT. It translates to CASSQSVGQNNQPQHF.

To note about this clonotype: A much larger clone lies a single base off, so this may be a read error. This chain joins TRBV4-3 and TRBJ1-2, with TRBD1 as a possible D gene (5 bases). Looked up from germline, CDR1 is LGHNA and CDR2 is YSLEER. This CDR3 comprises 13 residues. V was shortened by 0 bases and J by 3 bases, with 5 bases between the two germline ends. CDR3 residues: CASSQEGHYGYTF. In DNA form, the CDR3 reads TGCGCCAGCAGCCAAGAGGGGCACTATGGCTACACCTTC.